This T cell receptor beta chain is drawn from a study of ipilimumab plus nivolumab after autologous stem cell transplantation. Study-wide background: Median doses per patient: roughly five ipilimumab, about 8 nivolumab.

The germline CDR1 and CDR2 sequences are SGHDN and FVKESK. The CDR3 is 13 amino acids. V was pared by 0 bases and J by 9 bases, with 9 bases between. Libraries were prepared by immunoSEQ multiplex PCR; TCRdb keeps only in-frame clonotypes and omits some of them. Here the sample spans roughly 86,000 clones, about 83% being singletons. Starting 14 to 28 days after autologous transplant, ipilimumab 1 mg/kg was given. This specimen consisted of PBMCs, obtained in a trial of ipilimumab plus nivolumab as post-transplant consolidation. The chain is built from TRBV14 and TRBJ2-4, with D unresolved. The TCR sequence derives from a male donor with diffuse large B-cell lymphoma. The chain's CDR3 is CASSQDIKGIQYF. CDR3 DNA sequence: TGTGCCAGCAGCCAAGATATTAAGGGCATTCAGTACTTC.